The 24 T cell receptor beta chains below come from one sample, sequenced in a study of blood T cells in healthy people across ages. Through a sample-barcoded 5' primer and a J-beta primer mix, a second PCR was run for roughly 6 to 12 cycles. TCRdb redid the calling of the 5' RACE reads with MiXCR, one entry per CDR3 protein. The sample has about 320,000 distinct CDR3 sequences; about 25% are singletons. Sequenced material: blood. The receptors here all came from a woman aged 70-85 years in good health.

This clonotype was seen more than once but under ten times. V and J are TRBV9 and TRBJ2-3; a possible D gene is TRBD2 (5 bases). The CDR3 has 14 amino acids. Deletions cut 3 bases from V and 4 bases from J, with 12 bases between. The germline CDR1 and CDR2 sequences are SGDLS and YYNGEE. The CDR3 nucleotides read TGTGCCAGCAGCGGACGGACTCTATCAGATACGCAGTATTTT. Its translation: CASSGRTLSDTQYF.

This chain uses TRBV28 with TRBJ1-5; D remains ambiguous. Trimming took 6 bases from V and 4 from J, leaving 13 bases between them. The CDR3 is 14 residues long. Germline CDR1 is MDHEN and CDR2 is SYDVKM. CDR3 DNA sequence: TGTGCCAGCAGCCCAGCGGGAGCTAATCAGCCCCAGCATTTT. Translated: CASSPAGANQPQHF.

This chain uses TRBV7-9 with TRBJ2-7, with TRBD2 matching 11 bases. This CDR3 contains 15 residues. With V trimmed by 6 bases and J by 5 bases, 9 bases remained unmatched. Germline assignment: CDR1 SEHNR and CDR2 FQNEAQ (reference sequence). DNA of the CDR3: TGTGCCAGCAGTCTCACTAGCGGGAGTCCCCACGAGCAGTACTTC. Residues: CASSLTSGSPHEQYF. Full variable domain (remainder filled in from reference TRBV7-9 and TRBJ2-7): DTGVSQNPRHKITKRGQNVTFRCDPISEHNRLYWYRQTLGQGPEFLTYFQNEAQLEKSRLLSDRFSAERPKGSFSTLEIQRTEQGDSAMYLCASSLTSGSPHEQYFGPGTRLTVT.

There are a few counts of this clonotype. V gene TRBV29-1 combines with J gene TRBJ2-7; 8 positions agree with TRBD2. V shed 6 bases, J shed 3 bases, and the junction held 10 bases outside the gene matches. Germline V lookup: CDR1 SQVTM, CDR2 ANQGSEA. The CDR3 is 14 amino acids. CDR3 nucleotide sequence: TGCAGCGTCAGCACCACTAGCGGTAACTACGAGCAGTACTTC. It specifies CSVSTTSGNYEQYF.

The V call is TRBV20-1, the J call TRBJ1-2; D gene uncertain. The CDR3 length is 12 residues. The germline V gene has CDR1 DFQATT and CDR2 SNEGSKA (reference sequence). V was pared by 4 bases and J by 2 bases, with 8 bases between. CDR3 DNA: TGCAGTGCTATCCGGGAAAACTATGGCTACACCTTC. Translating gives CSAIRENYGYTF.

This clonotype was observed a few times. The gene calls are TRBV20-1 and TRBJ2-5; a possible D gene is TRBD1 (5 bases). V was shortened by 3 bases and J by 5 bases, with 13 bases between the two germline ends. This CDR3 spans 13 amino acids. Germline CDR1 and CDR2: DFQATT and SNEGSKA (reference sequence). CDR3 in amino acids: CSASSRAKETQYF. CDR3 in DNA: TGCAGTGCTAGTAGCAGGGCGAAGGAGACCCAGTACTTC.

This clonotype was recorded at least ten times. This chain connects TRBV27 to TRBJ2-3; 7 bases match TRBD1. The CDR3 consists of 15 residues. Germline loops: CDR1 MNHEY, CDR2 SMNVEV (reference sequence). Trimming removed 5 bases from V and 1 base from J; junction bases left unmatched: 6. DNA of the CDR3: TGTGCCAGCAGTGTACAGGGGATTGGCACAGATACGCAGTATTTT. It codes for CASSVQGIGTDTQYF.

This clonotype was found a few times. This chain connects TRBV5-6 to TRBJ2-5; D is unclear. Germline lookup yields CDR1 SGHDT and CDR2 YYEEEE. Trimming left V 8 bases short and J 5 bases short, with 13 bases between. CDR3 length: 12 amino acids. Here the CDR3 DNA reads TGTGCCAGTCCCCGCAGGTGTGAGACCCAGTACTTC. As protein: CASPRRCETQYF.

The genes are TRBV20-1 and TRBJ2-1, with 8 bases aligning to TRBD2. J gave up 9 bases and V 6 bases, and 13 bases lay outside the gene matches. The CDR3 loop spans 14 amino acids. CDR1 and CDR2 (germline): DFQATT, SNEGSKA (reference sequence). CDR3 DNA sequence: TGCAGTGCCTGGGGACTAGATGGTGCGAGTGAGCAGTTCTTC. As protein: CSAWGLDGASEQFF.

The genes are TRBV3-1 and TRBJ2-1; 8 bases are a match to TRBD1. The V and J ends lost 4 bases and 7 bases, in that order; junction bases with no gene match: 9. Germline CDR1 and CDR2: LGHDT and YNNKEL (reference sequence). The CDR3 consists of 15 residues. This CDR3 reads CASSPDRGTLNEQFF. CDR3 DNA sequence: TGTGCCAGCAGCCCTGACAGGGGTACGTTGAATGAGCAGTTCTTC.

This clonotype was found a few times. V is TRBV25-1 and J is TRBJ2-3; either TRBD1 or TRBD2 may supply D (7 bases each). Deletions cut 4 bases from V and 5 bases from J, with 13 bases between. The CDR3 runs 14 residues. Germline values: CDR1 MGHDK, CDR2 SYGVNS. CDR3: CASSGGQRGDTQYF. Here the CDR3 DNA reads TGTGCCAGCAGTGGGGGACAGCGGGGAGATACGCAGTATTTT.

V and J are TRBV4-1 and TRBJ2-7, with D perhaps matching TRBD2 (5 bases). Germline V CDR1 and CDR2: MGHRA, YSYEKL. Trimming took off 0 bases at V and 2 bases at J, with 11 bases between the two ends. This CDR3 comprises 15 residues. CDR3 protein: CASSQEAGLTYEQYF. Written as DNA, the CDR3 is TGCGCCAGCAGCCAAGAAGCAGGACTTACCTACGAGCAGTACTTC.

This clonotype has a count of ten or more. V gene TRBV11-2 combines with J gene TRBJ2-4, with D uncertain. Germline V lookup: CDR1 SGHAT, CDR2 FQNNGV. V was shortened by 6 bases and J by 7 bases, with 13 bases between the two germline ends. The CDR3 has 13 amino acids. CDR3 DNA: TGTGCCAGCAGTAGAGAGGCCCAGAACATTCAGTACTTC. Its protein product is CASSREAQNIQYF.

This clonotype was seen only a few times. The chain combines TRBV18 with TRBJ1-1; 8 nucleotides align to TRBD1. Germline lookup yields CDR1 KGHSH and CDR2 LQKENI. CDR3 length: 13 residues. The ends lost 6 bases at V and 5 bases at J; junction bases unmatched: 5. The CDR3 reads CASSQGARTEAFF. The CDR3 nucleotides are TGTGCCAGCTCTCAGGGGGCTCGGACTGAAGCTTTCTTT.

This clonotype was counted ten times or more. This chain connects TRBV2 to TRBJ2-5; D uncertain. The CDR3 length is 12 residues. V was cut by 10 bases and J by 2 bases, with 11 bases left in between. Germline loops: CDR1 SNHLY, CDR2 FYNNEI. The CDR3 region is CATSVLQETQYF. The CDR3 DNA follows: TGTGCCACCTCAGTACTTCAAGAGACCCAGTACTTC. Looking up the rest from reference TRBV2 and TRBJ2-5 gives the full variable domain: EPEVTQTPSHQVTQMGQEVILRCVPISNHLYFYWYRQILGQKVEFLVSFYNNEISEKSEIFDDQFSVERPDGSNFTLKIRSTKLEDSAMYFCATSVLQETQYFGPGTRLLVL.

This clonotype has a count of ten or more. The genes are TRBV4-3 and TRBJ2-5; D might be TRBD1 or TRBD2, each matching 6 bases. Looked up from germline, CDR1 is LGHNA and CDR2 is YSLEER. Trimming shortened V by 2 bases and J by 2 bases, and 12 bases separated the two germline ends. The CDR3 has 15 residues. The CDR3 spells CASSQIQGGQETQYF. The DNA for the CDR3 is TGCGCCAGCAGCCAAATACAGGGAGGACAAGAGACCCAGTACTTC.

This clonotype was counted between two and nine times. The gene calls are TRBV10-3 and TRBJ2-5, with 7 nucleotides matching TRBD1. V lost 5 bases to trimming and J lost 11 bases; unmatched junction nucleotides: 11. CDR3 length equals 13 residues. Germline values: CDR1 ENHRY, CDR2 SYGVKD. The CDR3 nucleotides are TGTGCCATCAGTCCCGGGACAGCTTACCAGCAGTACTTC. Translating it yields CAISPGTAYQQYF.

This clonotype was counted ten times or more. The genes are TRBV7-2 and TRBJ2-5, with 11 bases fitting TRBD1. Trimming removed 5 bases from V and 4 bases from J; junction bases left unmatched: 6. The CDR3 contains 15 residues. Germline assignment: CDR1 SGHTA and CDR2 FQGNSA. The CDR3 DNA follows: TGTGCCAGCAGCCTCGGACAGGGGGCTTCAGAGACCCAGTACTTC. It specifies CASSLGQGASETQYF. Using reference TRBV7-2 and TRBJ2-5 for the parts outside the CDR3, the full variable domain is GAGVSQSPSNKVTEKGKDVELRCDPISGHTALYWYRQSLGQGLEFLIYFQGNSAPDKSGLPSDRFSAERTGGSVSTLTIQRTQQEDSAVYLCASSLGQGASETQYFGPGTRLLVL.

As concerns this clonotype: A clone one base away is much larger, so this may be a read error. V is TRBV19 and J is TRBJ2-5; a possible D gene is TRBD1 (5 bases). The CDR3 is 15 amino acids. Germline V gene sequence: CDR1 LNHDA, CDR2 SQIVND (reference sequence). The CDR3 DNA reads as TGTGCCAGTAGTATTCGGCGTGACAGCCAAGAGATCCAGTACTTC. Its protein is CASSIRRDSQEIQYF.

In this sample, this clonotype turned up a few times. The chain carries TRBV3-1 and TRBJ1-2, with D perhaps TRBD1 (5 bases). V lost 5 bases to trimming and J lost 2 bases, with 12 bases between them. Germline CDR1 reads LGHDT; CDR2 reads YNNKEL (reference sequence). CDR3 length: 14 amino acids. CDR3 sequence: CASSYKSGNYGYTF. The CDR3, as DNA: TGTGCCAGCAGCTACAAGTCAGGGAACTATGGCTACACCTTC.

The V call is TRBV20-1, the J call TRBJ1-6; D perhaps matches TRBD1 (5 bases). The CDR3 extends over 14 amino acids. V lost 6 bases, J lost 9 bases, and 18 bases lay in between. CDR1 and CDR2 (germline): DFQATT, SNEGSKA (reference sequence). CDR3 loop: CSARPGTSTSPLHF. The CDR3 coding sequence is TGCAGTGCCAGACCCGGGACGTCTACTTCACCCCTCCACTTT.

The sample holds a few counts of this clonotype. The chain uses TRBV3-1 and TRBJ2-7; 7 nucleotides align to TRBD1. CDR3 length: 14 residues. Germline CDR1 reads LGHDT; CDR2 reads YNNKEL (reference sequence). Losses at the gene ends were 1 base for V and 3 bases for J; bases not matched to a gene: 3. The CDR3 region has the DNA TGTGCCAGCAGCCAAGGGCAGGGGGACTACGAGCAGTACTTC. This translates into CASSQGQGDYEQYF.

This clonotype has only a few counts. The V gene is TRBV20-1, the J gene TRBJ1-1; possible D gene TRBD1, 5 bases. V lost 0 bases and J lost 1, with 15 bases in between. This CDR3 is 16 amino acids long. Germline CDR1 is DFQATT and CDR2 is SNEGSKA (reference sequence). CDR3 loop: CSARDFQVDKNTEAFF. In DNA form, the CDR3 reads TGCAGTGCTAGAGATTTTCAGGTGGACAAGAACACTGAAGCTTTCTTT.

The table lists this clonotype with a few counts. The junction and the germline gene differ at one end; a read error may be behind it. CDR3 in amino acids: CASTVGQFENEQLF. CDR3 sequence (DNA): TGTGCCAGCACCGTCGGGCAGTTTGAGAATGAGCAGCTCTTC. The rearrangement links TRBV28 to TRBJ2-5; D is unresolved. Germline assignment: CDR1 MDHEN and CDR2 SYDVKM. The CDR3 length is 14 residues.